The T cell receptor beta chain under discussion was sequenced for a study of PD-L1 blockade in urothelial cancer. V lost 4 bases, J lost 2 bases, and 11 bases lay in between. Germline CDR1 SGHRS, CDR2 YFSETQ. The CDR3 sequence is 14 residues long. Profiling relied on immunoSEQ multiplex PCR, and the TCRdb table lists in-frame clones only, not all of them. This sample has approximately 100,000 clones, with roughly nine tenths found just once. This rearrangement joins TRBV5-1 to TRBJ2-3, with D possibly matching TRBD1 (6 bases). Here the sequenced sample was PBMCs, taken around atezolizumab (anti-PD-L1) treatment. The TCR was taken from a woman aged 80 or over with urothelial cancer. The CDR3 nucleotides are TGCGCCAGCAGCCTTGACAGGCCCACAGATACGCAGTATTTT. Encoded protein: CASSLDRPTDTQYF. The full variable domain, completed using reference TRBV5-1 and TRBJ2-3, is KAGVTQTPRYLIKTRGQQVTLSCSPISGHRSVSWYQQTPGQGLQFLFEYFSETQRNKGNFPGRFSGRQFSNSRSEMNVSTLELGDSALYLCASSLDRPTDTQYFGPGTRLTVL.